These 3 T cell receptor beta chains share one sample of origin, sequenced in a study of blood T cell repertoires in COVID-19. Using immunoSEQ multiplex PCR, the repertoire was profiled, and TCRdb retains in-frame clones only, with some absent. The sample lists fewer than 700,000 clones, about 88% occurring once. The sequencing sample was made of peripheral blood. These receptors originate from a woman between 50 and 59 years old with COVID-19, enrolled during active disease.

The chain carries TRBV6-5 and TRBJ2-5; 8 positions agree with TRBD1. V lost 5 bases to trimming and J lost 7 bases; unmatched junction nucleotides: 12. Germline CDR1 and CDR2: MNHEY and SVGAGI. This CDR3 is 15 amino acids long. This CDR3 reads CASSHLGTGLGTQYF. The CDR3 DNA follows: TGTGCCAGCAGTCACCTTGGGACAGGCCTAGGGACCCAGTACTTC.

A word on this clone: The sample has other DNA sequences that encode this CDR3 too. This sequence joins TRBV4-1 and TRBJ2-3, with D uncertain. Trimming cost V 1 base and J 2 bases, with 7 bases left between them. The CDR3 extends over 14 amino acids. CDR1 MGHRA and CDR2 YSYEKL come from the germline V gene. CDR3 region: CASSQAESTDTQYF. DNA for the CDR3: TGCGCCAGCAGCCAAGCGGAGTCCACAGATACGCAGTATTTT.

This sequence joins TRBV7-9 and TRBJ2-7; 9 bases align to TRBD2. The V gene's germline CDR1 is SEHNR and CDR2 FQNEAQ (reference sequence). With V trimmed by 5 bases and J by 5 bases, 7 bases remained unmatched. This CDR3 contains 14 residues. CDR3 sequence: CASSPGLAIHEQYF. The CDR3 bases are TGTGCCAGCAGCCCAGGACTAGCGATCCACGAGCAGTACTTC. The full variable domain, its missing parts supplied by reference TRBV7-9 and TRBJ2-7, is DTGVSQNPRHKITKRGQNVTFRCDPISEHNRLYWYRQTLGQGPEFLTYFQNEAQLEKSRLLSDRFSAERPKGSFSTLEIQRTEQGDSAMYLCASSPGLAIHEQYFGPGTRLTVT.